This T cell receptor (beta chain) was captured in a study of blood T cell repertoires in COVID-19. Across the study: Sites in the United States, Italy and Spain provided acute and convalescent COVID-19 samples. PBMCs, B-cell-depleted T cells, or T cells provided the cDNA or gDNA that made up the material.

As processed by the authors: The authors estimated nucleated cell counts from reference gene primer amplification. TCRdb's table, derived via immunoSEQ multiplex PCR, lists solely in-frame clones and lacks some. D and trimming come from the DNA, and the V and J calls and clone size come from that table. The table records around 150,000 clones, less than 85% of them present only once. Germline lookup yields CDR1 MNHEY and CDR2 SMNVEV (reference sequence). V dropped 2 bases and J dropped 3; count of bases not matched to a gene: 7. The CDR3 totals 16 residues. The table lists this clone with many counts. Followed longitudinally, the Seattle patients had been enrolled during active infection.

The chain recombines TRBV27 with TRBJ2-7, with 10 nucleotides matching TRBD2. Specimen: peripheral blood. The clonotype originates from a middle-aged woman with COVID-19, enrolled during active disease. The CDR3 DNA sequence: TGTGCCAGCAGTTTAAGGCCGGGACTAGCGAACTACGAGCAGTACTTC. Its protein is CASSLRPGLANYEQYF.